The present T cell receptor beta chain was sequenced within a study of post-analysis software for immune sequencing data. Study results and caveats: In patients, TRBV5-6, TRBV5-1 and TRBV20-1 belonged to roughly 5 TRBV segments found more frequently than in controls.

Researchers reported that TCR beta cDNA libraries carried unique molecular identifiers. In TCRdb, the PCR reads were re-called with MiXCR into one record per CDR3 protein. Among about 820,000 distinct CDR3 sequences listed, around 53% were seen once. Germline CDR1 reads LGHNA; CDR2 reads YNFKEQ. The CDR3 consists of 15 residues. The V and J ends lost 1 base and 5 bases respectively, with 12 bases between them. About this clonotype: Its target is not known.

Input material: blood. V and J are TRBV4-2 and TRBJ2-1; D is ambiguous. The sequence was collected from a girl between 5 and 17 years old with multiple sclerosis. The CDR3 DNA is TGTGCCAGCAGCCAAGGTGACGGCACGCACAATGAGCAGTTCTTC. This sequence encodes CASSQGDGTHNEQFF.